The rows below give T cell receptor beta chains drawn from one sample of a study of cytomegalovirus exposure and HLA in healthy donors. Clones were sequenced by immunoSEQ multiplex PCR, and TCRdb holds only the in-frame ones, with some missing. The sample contains about 140,000 clones, approximately 77% of which appear only once. Input material: PBMCs. These receptors were obtained from a woman between 40 and 50 years old in good health and CMV-seronegative. The CDR3 runs from the conserved cysteine through the conserved F or W. D genes are given only for firm matches. Size is stated for part of the rows, as once, few or many counts, or as a class when the clone is expanded.

V gene	D gene	J gene	clone size	CDR3 DNA	CDR3 protein
TRBV7-3	TRBD1	TRBJ1-1	-	TGTGCCAGCAGCTTAGGGACAGGGAACACTGAAGCTTTCTTT	CASSLGTGNTEAFF
TRBV10-3	TRBD2	TRBJ2-7	-	TGTGCCATCAGTTCAACTAGCGGGGCACCCTACGAGCAGTACTTC	CAISSTSGAPYEQYF
TRBV12-5	TRBD1	TRBJ1-5	-	TGTGCTAGTGGTTTGGTATTTCTTGACAGACAGGGCATTCAGCCCCAGCATTTT	CASGLVFLDRQGIQPQHF
TRBV6-6	TRBD1	TRBJ2-1	-	TGTGCCAGCAGGCGACAGGGGGACAGCTCCTACAATGAGCAGTTCTTC	CASRRQGDSSYNEQFF
TRBV6-4	-	TRBJ2-3	-	TGTGCCAGCAGAGCCACAGATACGCAGTATTTT	CASRATDTQYF
TRBV5-1	TRBD1	TRBJ2-3	-	TGCGCCAGCAGCTTGGCTGGACAGGGACGAACAGATACGCAGTATTTT	CASSLAGQGRTDTQYF
TRBV20-1	-	TRBJ2-7	few	TGCAGTGCTAGAGAGTCCGAGGAGCAGTACTTC	CSARESEEQYF
TRBV6-5	-	TRBJ1-1	few	TGTGCCAGCAGTTACCAGGGGAACACTGAAGCTTTCTTT	CASSYQGNTEAFF
TRBV19	TRBD1	TRBJ1-2	few	TGTGCCAGTAGAGGGGACAGCCGGCCAACTAACTATGGCTACACCTTC	CASRGDSRPTNYGYTF
TRBV6-5	-	TRBJ2-1	-	TGTGCCAGCAGTGAGCGGACAGTAACAAATGAGCAGTTCTTC	CASSERTVTNEQFF
TRBV7-2	-	TRBJ1-6	-	TGTGCCAGCAGCTTAGCAGGGGACAACCAGCTTCGCAATTCACCCCTCCACTTT	CASSLAGDNQLRNSPLHF
TRBV6-5	TRBD1	TRBJ1-4	once	TGTGCCAGCCAAGGGGGCCCGAGCCGTAAACTGTTTTTT	CASQGGPSRKLFF
TRBV6-1	TRBD2	TRBJ2-1	-	TGTGCCAGCAGTGAATTTGGCGGGGGGACCGTTCGGGGACCGGATGAGCAGTTCTTC	CASSEFGGGTVRGPDEQFF
TRBV6-5	-	TRBJ2-6	-	TGTGCCAGCAGTTATGGGCAGTTGGCTGGGGCCAACGTCCTGACTTTC	CASSYGQLAGANVLTF
TRBV11-3	TRBD1	TRBJ2-2	-	TGTGCCAGCAGCTCGGGACAGAGGAACACCGGGGAGCTGTTTTTT	CASSSGQRNTGELFF
TRBV2	-	TRBJ2-5	-	TGTGCCAGCAGTGTGGGTGGGCTAGCAGGAGAGACCCAGTACTTC	CASSVGGLAGETQYF
TRBV9	TRBD1	TRBJ1-1	-	TGTGCCAGCAGCGGGACAGGGACGAACACTGAAGCTTTCTTT	CASSGTGTNTEAFF
TRBV19	TRBD1	TRBJ1-5	-	TGTGCCAGTAGTACTGCAAACAGGGGGAATAGCAATCAGCCCCAGCATTTT	CASSTANRGNSNQPQHF
TRBV2	-	TRBJ2-1	-	TGTGCCAGCAGTGAAATTTATGGGGGGTATGAGGATGAGCAGTTCTTC	CASSEIYGGYEDEQFF
TRBV7-2	TRBD2	TRBJ2-1	few	TGTGCCAGCAGCGTAGCGGGGAGGCGGTCTTACAATGAGCAGTTCTTC	CASSVAGRRSYNEQFF
TRBV29-1	TRBD2	TRBJ2-5	few	TGCAGCGTTGCAACTAGCGGGACCCAGTACTTC	CSVATSGTQYF
TRBV25-1	-	TRBJ1-2	-	TGTGCCAGCAGTGGGCGGAATTTTAGCTATGGCTACACCTTC	CASSGRNFSYGYTF
TRBV5-1	-	TRBJ2-5	-	TGCGCCAGCAGCTTGACGGGGAATTCAAAGGAGACCCAGTACTTC	CASSLTGNSKETQYF
TRBV7-2	TRBD1	TRBJ1-5	-	TGTGCCAGCAGCCCAAATACAGGGGCGAGCAATCAGCCCCAGCATTTT	CASSPNTGASNQPQHF
TRBV12-5	-	TRBJ1-5	-	TGTGCTAGTAGGACAGACAATCAGCCCCAGCATTTT	CASRTDNQPQHF
TRBV28	-	TRBJ1-5	-	TGTGCCAGCAGCTCTGCAGGGGCAGACGATCAGCCCCAGCATTTT	CASSSAGADDQPQHF
TRBV6-5	-	TRBJ1-4	-	TGTGCCAGCAGACTTGGAGGGGCTAATGAAAAACTGTTTTTT	CASRLGGANEKLFF
TRBV7-6	TRBD1	TRBJ2-5	-	TGTGCCAGCAGCTTAGCGACAGGGCGAGAAGAGACCCAGTACTTC	CASSLATGREETQYF
TRBV6-5	-	TRBJ1-6	few	TGTGCCAGCCGAAAGGGGTTTGGGAATTCACCCCTCCACTTT	CASRKGFGNSPLHF
TRBV4-2	TRBD1	TRBJ1-1	-	TGTGCCAGCAGCCAGGTCGACAGGGGCGACACTGAAGCTTTCTTT	CASSQVDRGDTEAFF
TRBV30	TRBD1	TRBJ2-7	-	TGTGCCTGGAGTAACCCGGGACAGGGTCGGGAGCAGTACTTC	CAWSNPGQGREQYF
TRBV5-1	-	TRBJ2-5	-	TGCGCCAGCACCAACTTAGGCGGGCCCCCCGGAGAGACCCAGTACTTC	CASTNLGGPPGETQYF
TRBV19	-	TRBJ2-5	-	TGTGCCAGTAGTATCCACAGGGTGGAGACCCAGTACTTC	CASSIHRVETQYF
TRBV27	TRBD1	TRBJ2-7	-	TGTGCCAGCAGTCTTGAACCCCCCCCGACAGGGTGGGGGTACGAGCAGTACTTC	CASSLEPPPTGWGYEQYF
TRBV6-6	TRBD1	TRBJ1-6	-	TGTGCCAGCAGTTACGTAGGGGGCAGTTCACCCCTCCACTTT	CASSYVGGSSPLHF
TRBV10-3	-	TRBJ1-5	-	TGTGCCATCAGTGAGTCGACAGGACAGAATCAGCCCCAGCATTTT	CAISESTGQNQPQHF
TRBV30	TRBD1	TRBJ1-2	-	TGTGCCTGGGACAGGGGGCTGGATGGCTACACCTTC	CAWDRGLDGYTF
TRBV5-1	-	TRBJ1-5	-	TGCGCCAGCAGCCCGCAGCCACGGGGTAATCAGCCCCAGCATTTT	CASSPQPRGNQPQHF
TRBV14	-	TRBJ1-6	-	TGTGCCAGCAGCCCTCGGACATTCATGAATTCACCCCTCCACTTT	CASSPRTFMNSPLHF
TRBV6-1	TRBD1	TRBJ1-2	few	TGTGCCAGCAGTGAAACAGGGGACGATGGCTACACCTTC	CASSETGDDGYTF
TRBV19	TRBD1	TRBJ1-2	-	TGTGCCAGTAGTATAGATAGGGGGCAGAACTATGGCTACACCTTC	CASSIDRGQNYGYTF
TRBV7-6	-	TRBJ2-7	-	TGTGCCAGCAGCTTAGCCATTAAAGGGGGCTCCTACGAGCAGTACTTC	CASSLAIKGGSYEQYF
TRBV7-6	-	TRBJ2-3	once	TGTGCCAGCAGCCGGACAGTTGTTAGCACAGATACGCAGTATTTT	CASSRTVVSTDTQYF
TRBV6-6	TRBD1	TRBJ1-5	few	TGTGCCAGCAGTGTGACAGGGGGTAATAATCAGCCCCAGCATTTT	CASSVTGGNNQPQHF
TRBV6-5	-	TRBJ1-3	-	TGTGCCAGCAGTTACTCCGGGGATTACTCTGGAAACACCATATATTTT	CASSYSGDYSGNTIYF
TRBV6-1	-	TRBJ1-1	-	TGTGCCAGCAGTGCCACCCGGACTCCCTTGCGGAACACTGAAGCTTTCTTT	CASSATRTPLRNTEAFF
TRBV7-9	-	TRBJ1-2	-	TGTGCCAGCAGCCAACAACAAACCGACTATGGCTACACCTTC	CASSQQQTDYGYTF
TRBV13	-	TRBJ2-2	-	TGTGCCAGCAGCCGAGATAACACCGGGGAGCTGTTTTTT	CASSRDNTGELFF
TRBV4-3	-	TRBJ2-6	-	TGCGCCAGCAGCCAAGATCTAGGAGGGGCCGGGGCCAACGTCCTGACTTTC	CASSQDLGGAGANVLTF
TRBV6-4	-	TRBJ2-2	-	TGTGCCAGCAGTGAACAGATAAACACCGGGGAGCTGTTTTTT	CASSEQINTGELFF
TRBV6-5	-	TRBJ1-5	-	TGTGCCAGCAGTTTATCGGTTGGAGGGGGCAATCAGCCCCAGCATTTT	CASSLSVGGGNQPQHF
TRBV15	TRBD1	TRBJ1-5	-	TGTGCCACCAGCAGAGGGACAGGGGGCGGAAATCAGCCCCAGCATTTT	CATSRGTGGGNQPQHF
TRBV5-5	-	TRBJ1-5	-	TGTGCCAGCAGCTGGAGGGATTTCCAGCCCCAGCATTTT	CASSWRDFQPQHF
TRBV5-1	-	TRBJ2-1	-	TGCGCCAGCAGGGGACTCTACAATGAGCAGTTCTTC	CASRGLYNEQFF
TRBV28	-	TRBJ1-2	-	TGTGCCAGCAGTTTCCCTGACAGAGACTATGGCTACACCTTC	CASSFPDRDYGYTF
TRBV4-3	TRBD1	TRBJ2-7	few	TGCGCCAGCAGCCCGCCGGGACAGGGGGACCTAAGCTACGAGCAGTACTTC	CASSPPGQGDLSYEQYF
TRBV11-3	TRBD2	TRBJ2-1	-	TGTGCCAGCAGCTTAGGCGGGGGGCGCTACAATGAGCAGTTCTTC	CASSLGGGRYNEQFF